This T cell receptor beta chain was recorded in a study of control samples from healthy donors and cancer patients. Profiling relied on immunoSEQ multiplex PCR, and the TCRdb table lists in-frame clones only, not all of them. The sample data list approximately 190,000 clones. The CDR3 sequence is 13 residues long. Trimming removed 4 bases at V and 5 bases at J, with 10 bases between. From germline, CDR1 is LNHDA and CDR2 SQIVND (reference sequence). The TCR comes from a woman in her 30s in good health. The chain has TRBV19 and TRBJ2-3; the D is unclear. Sequenced material: blood. The CDR3 DNA follows: TGTGCCAGTAGTAAATTATTAGGAGATACGCAGTATTTT. This gives the protein CASSKLLGDTQYF.